The sequence of this T cell receptor (beta chain) was determined in a study of T-cell reconstitution after alpha-beta-depleted transplantation in children. Looked up from germline, CDR1 is MNHEY and CDR2 is SVGAGI. With 0 bases removed from V and 6 bases from J, the gap between germline ends came to 20 bases. The CDR3 covers 17 residues. Unique molecular identifiers were built into the TCRbeta library. A single record per CDR3 protein comes from TCRdb applying MiXCR to the PCR reads. The sample lists hundreds of thousands of distinct CDR3 sequences, around 13% occurring once. This chain connects TRBV6-5 to TRBJ1-1; D is perhaps TRBD1 (5 bases). The TCR comes from a male patient under 18 who had a stem cell transplant for acute myeloid leukemia, so the T cells may come from the graft donor. The sequencing used PBMCs, mostly from graft donor cells, collected 360 days after TCRalphabeta/CD19-depleted stem cell transplant. Here the CDR3 DNA reads TGTGCCAGCAGTTACTCGACTGGTGGTGCAGGGATGGCTGAAGCTTTCTTT. Residues: CASSYSTGGAGMAEAFF.